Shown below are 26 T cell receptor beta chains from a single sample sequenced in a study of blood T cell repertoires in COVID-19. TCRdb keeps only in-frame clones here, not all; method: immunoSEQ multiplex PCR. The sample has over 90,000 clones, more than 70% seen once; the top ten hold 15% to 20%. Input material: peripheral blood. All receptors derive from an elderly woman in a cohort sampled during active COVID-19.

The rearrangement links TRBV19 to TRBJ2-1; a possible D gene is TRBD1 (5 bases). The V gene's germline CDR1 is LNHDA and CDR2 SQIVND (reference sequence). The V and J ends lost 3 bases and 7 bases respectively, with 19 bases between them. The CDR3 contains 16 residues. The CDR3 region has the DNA TGTGCCAGTAGTATTGGAACAGGACCCTCTGGGAATGAGCAGTTCTTC. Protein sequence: CASSIGTGPSGNEQFF.

Here the CDR3 reads CASSVDAGAHNEQFF. In nucleotides, the CDR3 is TGTGCCAGCAGCGTAGATGCGGGGGCCCACAATGAGCAGTTCTTC. V and J are TRBV9 and TRBJ2-1, with D perhaps matching TRBD2 (7 bases). The ends were cut back, 0 bases at V and 5 bases at J, with 12 bases in the middle. The CDR3 sequence is 15 residues long. Germline lookup yields CDR1 SGDLS and CDR2 YYNGEE. Full variable domain (missing parts from reference TRBV9 and TRBJ2-1): DSGVTQTPKHLITATGQRVTLRCSPRSGDLSVYWYQQSLDQGLQFLIQYYNGEERAKGNILERFSAQQFPDLHSELNLSSLELGDSALYFCASSVDAGAHNEQFFGPGTRLTVL.

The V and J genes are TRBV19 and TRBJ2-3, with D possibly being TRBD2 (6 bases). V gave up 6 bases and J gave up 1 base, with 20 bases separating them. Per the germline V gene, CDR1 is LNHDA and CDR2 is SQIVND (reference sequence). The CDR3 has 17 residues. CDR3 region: CASSPPVGSGRTDTQYF. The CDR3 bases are TGTGCCAGTAGCCCCCCTGTGGGTAGCGGACGCACAGATACGCAGTATTTT.

CDR3 coding DNA: TGTGCCAGCCGCTCCGGGGGGTTTGATTCACCCCTCCACTTT. This encodes CASRSGGFDSPLHF. This chain uses TRBV6-5 with TRBJ1-6; maybe TRBD1 (5 bases). The germline CDR1 and CDR2 sequences are MNHEY and SVGAGI. The CDR3 spans 14 residues. V was clipped by 8 bases and J by 8 bases, with 16 bases between them.

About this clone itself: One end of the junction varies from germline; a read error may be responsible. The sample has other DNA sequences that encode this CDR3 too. The CDR3 is CASSSQGVSYGYTF. CDR3 in DNA: TGCGCTAGCAGCTCACAGGGAGTAAGCTATGGCTACACCTTC. V and J are TRBV5-1 and TRBJ1-2; tentative D call: TRBD1 (6 bases). The germline CDR1 and CDR2 sequences are SGHRS and YFSETQ. The CDR3 is 14 residues long.

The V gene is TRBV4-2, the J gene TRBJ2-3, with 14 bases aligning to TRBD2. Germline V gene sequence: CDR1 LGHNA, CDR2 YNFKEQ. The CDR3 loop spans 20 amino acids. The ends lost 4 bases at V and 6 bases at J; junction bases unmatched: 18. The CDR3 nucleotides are TGTGCCAGCAGCCCTAAGACTAGCGGGGGGGCGAGGGCCCGCGGGGATACGCAGTATTTT. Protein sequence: CASSPKTSGGARARGDTQYF.

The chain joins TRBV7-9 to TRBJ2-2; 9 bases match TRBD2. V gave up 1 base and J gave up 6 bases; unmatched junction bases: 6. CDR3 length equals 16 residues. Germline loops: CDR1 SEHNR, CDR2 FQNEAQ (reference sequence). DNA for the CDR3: TGTGCCAGCAGCTTAGGCGTGACTAGCGGATCCGGGGAGCTGTTTTTT. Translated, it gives CASSLGVTSGSGELFF.

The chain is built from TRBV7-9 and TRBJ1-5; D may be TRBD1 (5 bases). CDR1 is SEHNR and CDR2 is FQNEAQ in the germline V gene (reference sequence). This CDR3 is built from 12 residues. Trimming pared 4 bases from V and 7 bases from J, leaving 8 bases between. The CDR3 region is CASSYNRQPQHF. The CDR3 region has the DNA TGTGCCAGCAGCTACAACAGGCAGCCCCAGCATTTT.

The CDR3 sequence: CAILREAGYGYTF. DNA for the CDR3: TGTGCCATCCTACGGGAAGCAGGCTATGGCTACACCTTC. V and J are TRBV10-3 and TRBJ1-2; D ambiguous. Germline V gives CDR1 ENHRY, CDR2 SYGVKD. The V end lost 8 bases, the J end lost 4 bases, and 14 bases lay between the germline ends. This CDR3 region has 13 residues.

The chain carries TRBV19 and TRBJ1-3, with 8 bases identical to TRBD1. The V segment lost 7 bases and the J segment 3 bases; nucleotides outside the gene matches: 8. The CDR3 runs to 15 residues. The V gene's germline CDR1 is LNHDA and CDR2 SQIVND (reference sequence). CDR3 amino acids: CASNPTGDNGNTIYF. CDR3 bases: TGTGCCAGTAACCCGACAGGGGACAATGGAAACACCATATATTTT.

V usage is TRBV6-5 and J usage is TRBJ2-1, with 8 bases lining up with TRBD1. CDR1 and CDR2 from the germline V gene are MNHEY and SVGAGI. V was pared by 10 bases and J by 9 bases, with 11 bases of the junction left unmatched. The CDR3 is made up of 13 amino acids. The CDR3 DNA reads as TGTGCCACCTACGGCCTACAGGGGGTTGAGCAGTTCTTC. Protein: CATYGLQGVEQFF.

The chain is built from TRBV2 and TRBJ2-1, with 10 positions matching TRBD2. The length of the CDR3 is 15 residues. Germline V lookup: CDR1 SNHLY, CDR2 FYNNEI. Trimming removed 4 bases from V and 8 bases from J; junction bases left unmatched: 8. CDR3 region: CASSVTSGDVYEQFF. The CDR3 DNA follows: TGTGCCAGCAGTGTTACTAGCGGGGACGTGTATGAGCAGTTCTTC. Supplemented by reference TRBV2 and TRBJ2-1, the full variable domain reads EPEVTQTPSHQVTQMGQEVILRCVPISNHLYFYWYRQILGQKVEFLVSFYNNEISEKSEIFDDQFSVERPDGSNFTLKIRSTKLEDSAMYFCASSVTSGDVYEQFFGPGTRLTVL.

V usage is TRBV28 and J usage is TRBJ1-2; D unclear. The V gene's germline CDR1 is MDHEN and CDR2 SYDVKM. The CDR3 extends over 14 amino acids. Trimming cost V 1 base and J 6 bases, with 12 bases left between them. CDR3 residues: CASSLLPGNNGYTF. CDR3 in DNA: TGTGCCAGCAGTTTATTACCCGGGAATAATGGCTACACCTTC.

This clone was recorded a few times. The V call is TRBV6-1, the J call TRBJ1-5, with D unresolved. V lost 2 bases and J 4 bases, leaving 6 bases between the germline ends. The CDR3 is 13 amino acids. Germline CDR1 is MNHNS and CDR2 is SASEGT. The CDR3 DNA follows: TGTGCCAGCAGTGAATCTGTAAATCAGCCCCAGCATTTT. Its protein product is CASSESVNQPQHF.

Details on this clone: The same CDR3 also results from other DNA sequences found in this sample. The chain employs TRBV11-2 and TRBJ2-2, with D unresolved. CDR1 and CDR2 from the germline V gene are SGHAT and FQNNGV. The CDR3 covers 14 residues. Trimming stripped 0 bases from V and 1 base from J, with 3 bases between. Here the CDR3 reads CASSLDRNTGELFF. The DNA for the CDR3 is TGTGCCAGCAGCTTAGATAGGAACACCGGGGAGCTGTTTTTT.

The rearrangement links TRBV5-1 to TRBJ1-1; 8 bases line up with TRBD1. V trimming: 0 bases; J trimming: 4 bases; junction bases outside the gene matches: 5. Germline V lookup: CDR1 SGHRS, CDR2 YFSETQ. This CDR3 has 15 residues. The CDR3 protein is CASSLAAGGVTEAFF. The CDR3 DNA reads TGCGCCAGCAGCTTGGCCGCAGGGGGCGTCACTGAAGCTTTCTTT.

The CDR3 spells CASSPDGQGGYTF. The DNA for the CDR3 is TGTGCCAGCAGCCCTGACGGACAGGGAGGCTACACCTTC. V and J are TRBV5-4 and TRBJ1-2; 8 nucleotides line up with TRBD1. In germline, CDR1 is SGHNT, CDR2 YYREEE (reference sequence). Unmatched junction bases numbered 7, after V lost 4 bases and J lost 8 bases. This CDR3 contains 13 residues.

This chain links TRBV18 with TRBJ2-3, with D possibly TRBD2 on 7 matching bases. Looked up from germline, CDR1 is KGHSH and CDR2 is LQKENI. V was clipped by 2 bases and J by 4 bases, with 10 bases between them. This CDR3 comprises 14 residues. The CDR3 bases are TGTGCCAGCTCACCAGGCGGGGGCGCAGATACGCAGTATTTT. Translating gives CASSPGGGADTQYF.

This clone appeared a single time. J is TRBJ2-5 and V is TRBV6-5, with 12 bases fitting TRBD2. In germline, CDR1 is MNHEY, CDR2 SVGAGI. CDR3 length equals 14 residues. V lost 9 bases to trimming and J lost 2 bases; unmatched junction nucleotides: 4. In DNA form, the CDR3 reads TGTGCCAGAGGACTAGCGGGGATACAAGAGACCCAGTACTTC. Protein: CARGLAGIQETQYF.

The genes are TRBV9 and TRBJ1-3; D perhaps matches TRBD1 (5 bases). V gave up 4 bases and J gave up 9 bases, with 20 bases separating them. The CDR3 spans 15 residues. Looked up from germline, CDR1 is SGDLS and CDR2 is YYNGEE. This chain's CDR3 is CASSQTRASRGTIYF. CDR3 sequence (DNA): TGTGCCAGCAGCCAAACCAGGGCCTCAAGGGGCACCATATATTTT.

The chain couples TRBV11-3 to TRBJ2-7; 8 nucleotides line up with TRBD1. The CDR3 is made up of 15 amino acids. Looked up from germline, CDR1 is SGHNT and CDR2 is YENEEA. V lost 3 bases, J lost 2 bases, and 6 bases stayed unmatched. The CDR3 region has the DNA TGTGCCAGCAGCTTCGGGACAGGTTTGACCTACGAGCAGTACTTC. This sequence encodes CASSFGTGLTYEQYF.

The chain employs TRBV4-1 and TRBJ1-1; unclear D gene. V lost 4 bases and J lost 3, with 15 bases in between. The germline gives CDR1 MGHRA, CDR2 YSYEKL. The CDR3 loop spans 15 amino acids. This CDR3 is CASSRFSPLDTEAFF. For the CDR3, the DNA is TGCGCCAGCAGCCGCTTCAGTCCCTTGGACACTGAAGCTTTCTTT.

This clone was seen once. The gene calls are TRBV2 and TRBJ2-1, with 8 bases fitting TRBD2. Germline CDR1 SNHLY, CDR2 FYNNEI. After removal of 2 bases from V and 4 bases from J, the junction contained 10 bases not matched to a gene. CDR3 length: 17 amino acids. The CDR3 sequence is CASSEHVVLAGYNEQFF. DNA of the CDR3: TGTGCCAGCAGTGAACACGTGGTATTAGCGGGGTACAATGAGCAGTTCTTC.

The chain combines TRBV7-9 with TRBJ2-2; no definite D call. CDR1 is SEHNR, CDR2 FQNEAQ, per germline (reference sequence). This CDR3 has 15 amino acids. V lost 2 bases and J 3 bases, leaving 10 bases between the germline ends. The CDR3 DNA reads TGTGCCAGCAGCTTAATGGGTGCGGACACCGGGGAGCTGTTTTTT. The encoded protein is CASSLMGADTGELFF.

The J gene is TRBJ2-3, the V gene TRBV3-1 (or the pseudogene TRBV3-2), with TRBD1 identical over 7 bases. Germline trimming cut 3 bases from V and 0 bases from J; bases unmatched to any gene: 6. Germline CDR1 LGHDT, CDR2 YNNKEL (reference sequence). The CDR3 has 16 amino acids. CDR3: CASSHTTGLSTDTQYF. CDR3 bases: TGTGCCAGCAGCCACACGACAGGGCTTAGCACAGATACGCAGTATTTT.

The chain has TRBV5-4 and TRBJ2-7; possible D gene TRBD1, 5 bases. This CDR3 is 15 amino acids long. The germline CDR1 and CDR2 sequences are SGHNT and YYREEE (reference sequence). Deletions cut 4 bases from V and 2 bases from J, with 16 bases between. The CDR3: CASSQHYQGTYEQYF. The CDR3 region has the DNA TGTGCCAGCAGCCAACATTACCAGGGCACCTACGAGCAGTACTTC.